The clone carrying this T cell receptor beta chain was picked up a small number of times. Its antigen is unidentified. This specimen belongs to a study of T-cell memory formation after mild COVID-19. Study overall: Largely, TCR clusters stayed within a single donor.

After 5'RACE with constant-segment primers, TCR alpha and TCR beta cDNA libraries carrying sample barcodes and UMIs were obtained. TCRdb re-analysed the 5' RACE reads in MiXCR, keeping a single row per CDR3 protein. The sample holds 90,000 to 120,000 distinct CDR3 sequences, 15% to 20% seen once. Overall study results and limits: The study found balanced CD4/CD8 in clones contracting day 15 to 85 and a CD4+ lean in later expanders. Mostly located in CM and EM were contracting CD4+ clones, with contracting CD8+ clones located in EMRA.

J was trimmed by 3 bases and V by 3 bases; bases with no gene match: 14. Germline CDR1 is SGHAT and CDR2 is FQNNGV. This CDR3 comprises 19 residues. The TCR comes from a man in his late teens or twenties who had mild COVID-19 (a few samples of this study predate the infection). Cell type and time point are not known. What was sequenced was PBMCs or a T cell subset sorted from them (not recorded which). The J gene is TRBJ2-2, the V gene TRBV11-2, with TRBD1 matching over 9 bases. CDR3 coding DNA: TGTGCCAGCAGCTTTTCCATATACAGGGGGCGCGTGTACACCGGGGAGCTGTTTTTT. It translates to CASSFSIYRGRVYTGELFF.